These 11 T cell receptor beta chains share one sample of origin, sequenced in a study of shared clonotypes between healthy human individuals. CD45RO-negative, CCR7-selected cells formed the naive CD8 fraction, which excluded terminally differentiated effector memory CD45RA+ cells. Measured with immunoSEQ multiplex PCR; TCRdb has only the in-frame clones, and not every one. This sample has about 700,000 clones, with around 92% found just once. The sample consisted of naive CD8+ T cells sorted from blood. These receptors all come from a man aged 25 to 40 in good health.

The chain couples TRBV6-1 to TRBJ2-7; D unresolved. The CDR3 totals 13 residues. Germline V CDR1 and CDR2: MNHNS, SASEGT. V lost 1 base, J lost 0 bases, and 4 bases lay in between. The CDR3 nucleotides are TGTGCCAGCAGTGAAGGGGACTCCTACGAGCAGTACTTC. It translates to CASSEGDSYEQYF.

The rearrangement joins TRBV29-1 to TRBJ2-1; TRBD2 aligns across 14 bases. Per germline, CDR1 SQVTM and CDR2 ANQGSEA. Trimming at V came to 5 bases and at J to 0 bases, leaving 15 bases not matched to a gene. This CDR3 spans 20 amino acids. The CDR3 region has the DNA TGCAGCGTTAACACTTACGCCGGGACTAGCGGGAGTTTCTCCTACAATGAGCAGTTCTTC. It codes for CSVNTYAGTSGSFSYNEQFF.

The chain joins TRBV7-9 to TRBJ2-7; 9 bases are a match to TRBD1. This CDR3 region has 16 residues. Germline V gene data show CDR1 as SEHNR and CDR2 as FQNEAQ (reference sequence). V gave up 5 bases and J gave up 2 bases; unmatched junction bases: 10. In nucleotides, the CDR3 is TGTGCCAGCAGCCCTTCCCCGGGACAGGGACCCTACGAGCAGTACTTC. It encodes CASSPSPGQGPYEQYF.

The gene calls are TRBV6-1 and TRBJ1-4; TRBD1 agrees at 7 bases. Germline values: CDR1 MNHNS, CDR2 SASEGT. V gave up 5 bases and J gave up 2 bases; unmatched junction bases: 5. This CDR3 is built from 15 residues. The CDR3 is CASSLTGRTNEKLFF. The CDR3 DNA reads TGTGCCAGCAGTCTGACAGGGCGTACTAATGAAAAACTGTTTTTT.

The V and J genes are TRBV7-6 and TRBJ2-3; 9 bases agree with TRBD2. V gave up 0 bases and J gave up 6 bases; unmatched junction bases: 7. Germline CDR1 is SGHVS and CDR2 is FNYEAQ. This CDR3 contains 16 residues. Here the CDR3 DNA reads TGTGCCAGCAGCTTAGCTAGCGGGAGAACCAGGGATACGCAGTATTTT. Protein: CASSLASGRTRDTQYF.

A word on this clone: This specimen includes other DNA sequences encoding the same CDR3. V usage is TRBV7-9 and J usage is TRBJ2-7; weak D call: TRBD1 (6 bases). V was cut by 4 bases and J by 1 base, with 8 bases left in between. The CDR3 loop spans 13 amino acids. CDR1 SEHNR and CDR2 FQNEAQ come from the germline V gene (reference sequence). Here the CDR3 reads CASSSDSSYEQYF. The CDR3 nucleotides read TGTGCCAGCAGCTCGGACAGTTCCTACGAGCAGTACTTC. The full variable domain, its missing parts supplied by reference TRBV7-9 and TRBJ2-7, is DTGVSQNPRHKITKRGQNVTFRCDPISEHNRLYWYRQTLGQGPEFLTYFQNEAQLEKSRLLSDRFSAERPKGSFSTLEIQRTEQGDSAMYLCASSSDSSYEQYFGPGTRLTVT.

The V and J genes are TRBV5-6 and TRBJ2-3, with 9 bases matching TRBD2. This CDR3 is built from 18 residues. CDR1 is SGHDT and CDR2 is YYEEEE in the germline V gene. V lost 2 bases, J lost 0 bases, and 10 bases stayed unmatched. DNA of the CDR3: TGTGCCAGCAGCTTCAAACCCCTAGCGGGGTCTAGCACAGATACGCAGTATTTT. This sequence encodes CASSFKPLAGSSTDTQYF. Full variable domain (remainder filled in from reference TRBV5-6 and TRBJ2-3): DAGVTQSPTHLIKTRGQQVTLRCSPKSGHDTVSWYQQALGQGPQFIFQYYEEEERQRGNFPDRFSGHQFPNYSSELNVNALLLGDSALYLCASSFKPLAGSSTDTQYFGPGTRLTVL.

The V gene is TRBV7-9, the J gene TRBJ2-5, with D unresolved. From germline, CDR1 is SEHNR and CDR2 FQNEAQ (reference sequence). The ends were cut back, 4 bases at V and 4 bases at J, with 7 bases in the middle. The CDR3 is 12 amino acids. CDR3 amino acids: CASSYWGETQYF. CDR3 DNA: TGTGCCAGCAGCTACTGGGGAGAGACCCAGTACTTC.

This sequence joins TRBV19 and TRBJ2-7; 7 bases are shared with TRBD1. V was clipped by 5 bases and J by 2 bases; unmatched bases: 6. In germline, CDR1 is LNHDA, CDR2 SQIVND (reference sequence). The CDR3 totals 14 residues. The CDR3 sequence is CASSSRGRAYEQYF. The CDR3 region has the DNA TGTGCCAGTAGTTCAAGGGGGCGAGCCTACGAGCAGTACTTC.

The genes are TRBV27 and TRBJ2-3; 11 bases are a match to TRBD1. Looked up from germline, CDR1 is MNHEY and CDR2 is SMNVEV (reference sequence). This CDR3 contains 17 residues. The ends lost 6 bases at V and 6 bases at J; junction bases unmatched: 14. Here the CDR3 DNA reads TGTGCCAGCAGCGTTAACCAGGACAGGGGGCACTGGGATACGCAGTATTTT. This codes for CASSVNQDRGHWDTQYF.

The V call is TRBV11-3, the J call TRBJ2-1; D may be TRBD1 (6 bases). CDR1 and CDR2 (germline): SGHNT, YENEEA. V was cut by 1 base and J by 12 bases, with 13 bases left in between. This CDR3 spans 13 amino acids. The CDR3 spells CASSLGPQGGQFF. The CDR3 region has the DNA TGTGCCAGCAGCTTAGGTCCCCAAGGGGGGCAGTTCTTC.